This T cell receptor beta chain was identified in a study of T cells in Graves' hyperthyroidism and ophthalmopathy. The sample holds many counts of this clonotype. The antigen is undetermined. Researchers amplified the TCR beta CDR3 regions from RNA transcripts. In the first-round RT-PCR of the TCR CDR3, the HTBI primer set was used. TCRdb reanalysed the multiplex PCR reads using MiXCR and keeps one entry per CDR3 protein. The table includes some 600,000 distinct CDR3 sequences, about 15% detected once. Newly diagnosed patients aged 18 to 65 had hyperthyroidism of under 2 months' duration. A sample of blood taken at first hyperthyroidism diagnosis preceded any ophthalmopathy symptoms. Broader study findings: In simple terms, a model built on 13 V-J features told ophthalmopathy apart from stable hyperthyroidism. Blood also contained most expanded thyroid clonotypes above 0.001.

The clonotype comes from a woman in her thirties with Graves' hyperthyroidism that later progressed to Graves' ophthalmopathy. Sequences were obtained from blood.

The CDR3 DNA follows: TGCAGCGTCATCAAGAACATGAACACTGAAGCTTTCTTT. This encodes CSVIKNMNTEAFF. This chain connects TRBV29-1 to TRBJ1-1; D remains unclear. V was cut by 6 bases and J by 0 bases, with 11 bases left in between. Germline CDR1 SQVTM, CDR2 ANQGSEA. The CDR3 is made up of 13 amino acids.